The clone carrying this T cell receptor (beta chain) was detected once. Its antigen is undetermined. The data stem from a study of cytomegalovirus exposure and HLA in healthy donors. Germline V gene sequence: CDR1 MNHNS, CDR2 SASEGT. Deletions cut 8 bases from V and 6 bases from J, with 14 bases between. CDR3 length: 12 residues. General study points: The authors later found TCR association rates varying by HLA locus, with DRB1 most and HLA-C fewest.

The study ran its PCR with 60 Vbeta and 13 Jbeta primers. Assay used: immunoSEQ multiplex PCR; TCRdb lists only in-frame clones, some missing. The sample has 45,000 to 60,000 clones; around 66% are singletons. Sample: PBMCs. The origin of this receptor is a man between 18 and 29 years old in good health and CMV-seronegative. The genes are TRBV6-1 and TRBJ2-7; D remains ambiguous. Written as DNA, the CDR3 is TGTGCCAGCCATTTAGCATTCGGCGAGCAGTACTTC. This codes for CASHLAFGEQYF.